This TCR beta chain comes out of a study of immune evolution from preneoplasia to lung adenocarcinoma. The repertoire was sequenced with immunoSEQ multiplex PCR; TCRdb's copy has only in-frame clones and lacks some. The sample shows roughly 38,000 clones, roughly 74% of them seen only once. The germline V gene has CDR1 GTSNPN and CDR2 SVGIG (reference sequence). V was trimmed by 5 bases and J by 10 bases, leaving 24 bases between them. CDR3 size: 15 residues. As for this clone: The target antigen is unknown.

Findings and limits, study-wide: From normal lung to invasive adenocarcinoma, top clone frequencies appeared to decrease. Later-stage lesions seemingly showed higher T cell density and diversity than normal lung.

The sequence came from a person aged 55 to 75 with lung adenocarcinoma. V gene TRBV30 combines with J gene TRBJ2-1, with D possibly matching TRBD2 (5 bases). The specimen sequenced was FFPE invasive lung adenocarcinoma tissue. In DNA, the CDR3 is TGTGCCTGGTTGGCGGCTGGCCCGCGGGCCGGAGAGCAGTTCTTC. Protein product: CAWLAAGPRAGEQFF.